Shown below are 10 T cell receptor beta chains from a single sample sequenced in a study of OX40 agonist ivuxolimab in advanced cancers. The library came from the immunoSEQ multiplex PCR assay. Imported from immuneACCESS, the table was reduced by TCRdb to in-frame sequences with V and J called. These copies leave out some clones; in studies compared against another copy, an unresolved V gene accounts for under half, and the cause of the remainder is not known. In this sample the table shows 90,000 to 100,000 clones, about 96% of which occur a single time. 2% to 2.5% of the sample is held by the ten biggest clonotypes. Specimen: CD4+ or CD8+ T cells sorted from blood, collected in a trial of the OX40 agonist ivuxolimab. The receptors derive from an adult with an advanced solid tumor such as melanoma, head and neck, liver or kidney cancer.

The chain couples TRBV28 to TRBJ1-4; D uncertain. V was cut by 5 bases and J by 5 bases, with 15 bases left in between. The length of the CDR3 is 15 residues. Germline CDR1 MDHEN, CDR2 SYDVKM. In nucleotides, the CDR3 is TGTGCCAGCAGTACTACCGGGTATCAGAATGAAAAACTGTTTTTT. Translating gives CASSTTGYQNEKLFF. Filled out from reference TRBV28 and TRBJ1-4, the complete variable domain reads DVKVTQSSRYLVKRTGEKVFLECVQDMDHENMFWYRQDPGLGLRLIYFSYDVKMKEKGDIPEGYSVSREKKERFSLILESASTNQTSMYLCASSTTGYQNEKLFFGSGTQLSVL.

The chain uses TRBV5-1 and TRBJ2-3; TRBD1 is a possible D gene (6 bases). The CDR3 covers 15 residues. From germline, CDR1 is SGHRS and CDR2 YFSETQ. V was pared by 0 bases and J by 6 bases, with 14 bases between. CDR3 region: CASSLAHIGGDTQYF. The CDR3 nucleotides read TGCGCCAGCAGCTTGGCGCACATAGGGGGTGATACGCAGTATTTT.

This clone is a singleton in its sample. The V and J genes are TRBV4-1 and TRBJ2-2; D remains ambiguous. The CDR3 extends over 16 amino acids. The germline V and J ends were trimmed by 0 bases and 6 bases, with 14 bases remaining between them. The V gene's germline CDR1 is MGHRA and CDR2 YSYEKL. DNA for the CDR3: TGCGCCAGCAGCCAAGAGTTTGGGCTCACGTCCGGGGAGCTGTTTTTT. It specifies CASSQEFGLTSGELFF.

This chain uses TRBV21-1 with TRBJ2-3; TRBD2, the table's D call, was not compared with the DNA. TRBV21-1 is termed a pseudogene. The CDR3 has 17 amino acids. The CDR3 DNA follows: TGTGCCAGCACCGGCCTTGTTTTTGAGGGCCGAGCCCATACGCAGTATTTT. Its translation is CASTGLVFEGRAHTQYF.

This rearrangement joins TRBV27 to TRBJ1-2; a possible D gene is TRBD1 (5 bases). The germline V and J ends were trimmed by 2 bases and 4 bases, with 8 bases remaining between them. Germline V gene data show CDR1 as MNHEY and CDR2 as SMNVEV (reference sequence). The CDR3 spans 13 residues. CDR3 in amino acids: CASSLQGFYGYTF. As DNA, the CDR3 is TGTGCCAGCAGTTTACAGGGCTTCTATGGCTACACCTTC.

The V call is TRBV5-4, the J call TRBJ2-1; 9 bases align to TRBD2. The CDR3 loop spans 15 amino acids. In germline, CDR1 is SGHNT, CDR2 YYREEE (reference sequence). Trimming took 0 bases from V and 8 from J; bases not matched to a gene: 6. The CDR3 spells CASSLVTSGYHEQFF. The CDR3 DNA reads as TGTGCCAGCAGCTTGGTTACTAGCGGGTACCATGAGCAGTTCTTC.

This clone was detected only once. The V and J genes are TRBV27 and TRBJ2-3, with TRBD2 matching 10 bases. Germline CDR1 is MNHEY and CDR2 is SMNVEV (reference sequence). CDR3 length: 17 residues. V shed 2 bases, J shed 3 bases, and the junction held 8 bases outside the gene matches. The CDR3 here is CASSLEERGGETDTQYF. In DNA, the CDR3 is TGTGCCAGCAGTTTAGAGGAGCGGGGGGGCGAAACAGATACGCAGTATTTT.

The J gene is TRBJ2-1, the V gene TRBV5-6, with 8 bases aligning to TRBD2. Trimming removed 2 bases from V and 5 bases from J; junction bases left unmatched: 3. Germline loops: CDR1 SGHDT, CDR2 YYEEEE. The CDR3 is 14 residues long. CDR3 sequence reads: CASSLSLADNEQFF. DNA for the CDR3: TGTGCCAGCAGCTTATCACTAGCGGACAATGAGCAGTTCTTC.

The rearrangement uses TRBV25-1 and TRBJ1-1; no clear D gene. The germline CDR1 and CDR2 sequences are MGHDK and SYGVNS. This CDR3 has 12 amino acids. With 2 bases removed from V and 2 bases from J, the gap between germline ends came to 3 bases. The DNA for the CDR3 is TGTGCCAGCAGTGAAGTTAACACTGAAGCTTTCTTT. Protein sequence: CASSEVNTEAFF.

V is TRBV6-1 and J is TRBJ1-5, with D possibly being TRBD1 (5 bases). The CDR3 extends over 16 amino acids. The V and J ends lost 3 bases and 3 bases respectively, with 15 bases between them. Germline CDR1 reads MNHNS; CDR2 reads SASEGT. Here the CDR3 reads CASSDTETDYNQPQHF. CDR3 nucleotide sequence: TGTGCCAGCAGTGATACCGAGACAGACTACAATCAGCCCCAGCATTTT.